What follows describes a single T cell receptor (beta chain). Assay used: immunoSEQ multiplex PCR; TCRdb lists only in-frame clones, some missing. The sample records tens of thousands of clones, around 93% being singletons. The sample is drawn from a study of PD-1 and CTLA-4 blockade in melanoma. V trimming: 8 bases; J trimming: 3 bases; junction bases outside the gene matches: 9. This CDR3 spans 15 amino acids. Germline assignment: CDR1 SGHTA and CDR2 FQGNSA. The rearrangement links TRBV7-2 to TRBJ2-1; 8 nucleotides match TRBD1. Sequenced material: CD8+ T cells from peripheral blood, taken from a patient given anti-PD-1 treatment. The clonotype comes from a human donor with melanoma. DNA of the CDR3: TGTGCCAGCGCACGAGGGACAGGAAACTACAATGAGCAGTTCTTC. As protein: CASARGTGNYNEQFF.